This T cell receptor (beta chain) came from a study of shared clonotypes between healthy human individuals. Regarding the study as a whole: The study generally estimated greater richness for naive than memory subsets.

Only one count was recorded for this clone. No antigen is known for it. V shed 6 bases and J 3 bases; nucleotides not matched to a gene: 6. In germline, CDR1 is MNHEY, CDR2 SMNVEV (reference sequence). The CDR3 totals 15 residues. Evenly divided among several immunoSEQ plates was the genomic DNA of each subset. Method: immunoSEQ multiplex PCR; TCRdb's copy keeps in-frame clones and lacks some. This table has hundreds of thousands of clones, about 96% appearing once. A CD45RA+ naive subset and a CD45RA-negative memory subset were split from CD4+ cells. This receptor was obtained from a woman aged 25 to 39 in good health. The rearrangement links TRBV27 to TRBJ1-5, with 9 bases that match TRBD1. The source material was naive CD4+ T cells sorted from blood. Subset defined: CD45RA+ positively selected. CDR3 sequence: CASRRGQGANQPQHF. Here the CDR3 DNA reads TGTGCCAGCAGGCGGGGACAGGGTGCCAATCAGCCCCAGCATTTT.